This TCR beta chain was recovered during a study of T cell responses to AZD1222 COVID-19 vaccine. Study in general: Second-dose recipients at about 4 or about 12 weeks were treated as one pooled group.

Details on this clone: Its specificity is not known.

General study points: Clonal diversity was possibly underestimated; the donors were predominantly white British and more often female. Spike-spanning, vaccine-associated CD4 TCRs were dominant at 160-218 and 743-854.

The repertoire was sequenced with immunoSEQ multiplex PCR; TCRdb's copy has only in-frame clones and lacks some. The table records under 150,000 clones, 85% to 95% of them present only once. V shed 7 bases and J 6 bases; nucleotides not matched to a gene: 10. CDR3 length: 14 residues. The germline CDR1 and CDR2 sequences are MNHEY and SVGAGI. The input for sequencing was peripheral blood, taken on day 0 of AZD1222 vaccination. The chain uses TRBV6-5 and TRBJ1-2, with TRBD1 matching over 8 bases. This TCR derives from an adult in good health. Here the CDR3 reads CASTPAMDRDGYTF. The CDR3 region has the DNA TGTGCCAGCACTCCCGCAATGGACAGGGATGGCTACACCTTC.